This note documents a single T cell receptor beta chain sequence. CDR1 and CDR2 from the germline V gene are WNHNN and SYGVQD (reference sequence). The J segment lost 4 bases and the V segment lost 9 bases, leaving 18 bases of the junction unmatched. The CDR3 contains 16 residues. In the study's own analysis: The assay estimated nucleated cells by amplifying reference gene primers. The method was immunoSEQ multiplex PCR; TCRdb's version includes in-frame clones alone and lacks a portion of them. That table gives V, J and clone size, and the DNA gave D and trimming. The data hold 250,000 to 400,000 clones, with 89% observed a single time. The cohort comprised adults aged about 18 to 100 years residing in about two dozen US areas. The data belong to a study of blood T cell repertoires in COVID-19. Study background: The United States, Italy and Spain supplied acute and convalescent COVID-19 samples.

The TCR sequence derives from a man aged 60 to 75 who had recovered from COVID-19. The sequencing input was PBMCs or T cells enriched from blood (not recorded which). The chain uses TRBV10-1 and TRBJ2-7, with 7 bases that match TRBD1. The CDR3 DNA reads as TGCGCCAGTCCGATGCCCTCCTCCAAACAGGGGTACGAGCAGTACTTC. Its protein is CASPMPSSKQGYEQYF.